The rows below give T cell receptor beta chains drawn from one sample of a study of blood T cell repertoires in COVID-19. Method: immunoSEQ multiplex PCR; TCRdb's copy keeps in-frame clones and lacks some. The sample contains about 210,000 clones, around 84% of which appear only once. The sequenced material came from peripheral blood. These receptors were collected from a human donor in a cohort sampled during active COVID-19. Both conserved end residues are part of each CDR3. Fields, in order: V gene, D gene, clone size, J gene, CDR3 protein, CDR3 DNA. A D gene is named only where the DNA matches it firmly. Rows may omit the clone size; those that give it use once, few, many or a size class.

TRBV6-2/TRBV6-3	TRBD1	few	TRBJ2-1	CASSPGTGVDEQFF	TGTGCCAGCAGCCCCGGGACAGGGGTGGATGAGCAGTTCTTC
TRBV6-5	-	-	TRBJ2-7	CASSYSSSGGPYEQYF	TGTGCCAGCAGTTACTCGAGCTCGGGTGGTCCCTACGAGCAGTACTTC
TRBV19	-	-	TRBJ2-2	CASSPGSNTGELFF	TGTGCCAGTAGTCCAGGATCGAACACCGGGGAGCTGTTTTTT
TRBV27	TRBD2	-	TRBJ2-7	CASSLLAGVPYEQYF	TGTGCCAGCAGTTTATTAGCGGGAGTTCCCTACGAGCAGTACTTC
TRBV7-8	-	-	TRBJ1-4	CASREQSGLFRRGSWEKLFF	TGTGCCAGCAGGGAACAGTCAGGGCTTTTTAGGCGTGGTTCTTGGGAAAAACTGTTTTTT
TRBV11-2	TRBD2	once	TRBJ2-5	CASRLWGLAGSGETQYF	TGTGCCAGCAGACTATGGGGACTAGCGGGGTCGGGGGAGACCCAGTACTTC
TRBV29-1	-	-	TRBJ2-2	CSAQASAGGELFF	TGCAGCGCCCAGGCGTCCGCAGGCGGGGAGCTGTTTTTT
TRBV5-1	-	-	TRBJ2-7	CASRRATPYEQYF	TGCGCCAGCCGGAGAGCGACCCCCTACGAGCAGTACTTC
TRBV6-2/TRBV6-3	-	-	TRBJ1-2	CASSYSYRANYGYTF	TGTGCCAGCAGTTACTCGTACAGGGCTAACTATGGCTACACCTTC
TRBV10-3	-	-	TRBJ1-5	CAISESTGVGQPQHF	TGTGCCATCAGTGAGTCGACCGGGGTCGGACAGCCCCAGCATTTT
TRBV4-1	-	-	TRBJ2-3	CASSQDRVSGDTQYF	TGCGCCAGCAGCCAAGATCGGGTCTCTGGAGATACGCAGTATTTT
TRBV28	TRBD2	-	TRBJ2-2	CASSLGLAGRTGELFF	TGTGCCAGCAGTTTAGGACTAGCGGGTCGCACCGGGGAGCTGTTTTTT
TRBV5-1	TRBD1	-	TRBJ2-2	CATSPGQGIGELFF	TGCGCCACAAGTCCGGGACAGGGGATCGGGGAGCTGTTTTTT
TRBV25-1	-	few	TRBJ2-3	CAPPGDTQYF	TGTGCCCCGCCAGGGGATACGCAGTATTTT
TRBV5-1	TRBD1	-	TRBJ1-2	CASSLAGTGSYGYTF	TGCGCCAGCAGCTTAGCCGGGACAGGGAGCTATGGCTACACCTTC
TRBV11-2	-	-	TRBJ1-1	CASSLGAGTEAFF	TGTGCCAGCAGCTTAGGGGCGGGGACTGAAGCTTTCTTT